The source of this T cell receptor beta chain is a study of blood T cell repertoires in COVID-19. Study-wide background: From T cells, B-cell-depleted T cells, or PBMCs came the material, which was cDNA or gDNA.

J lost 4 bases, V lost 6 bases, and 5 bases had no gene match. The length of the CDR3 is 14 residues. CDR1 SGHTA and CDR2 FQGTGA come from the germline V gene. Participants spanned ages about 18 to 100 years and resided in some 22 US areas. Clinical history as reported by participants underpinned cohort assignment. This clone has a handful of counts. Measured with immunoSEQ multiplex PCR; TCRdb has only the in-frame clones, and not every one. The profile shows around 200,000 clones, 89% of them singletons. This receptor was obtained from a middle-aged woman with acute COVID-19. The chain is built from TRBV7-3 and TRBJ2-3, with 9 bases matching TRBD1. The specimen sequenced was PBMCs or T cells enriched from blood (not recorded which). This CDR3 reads CASSGQGLADTQYF. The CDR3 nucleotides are TGTGCCAGCAGTGGACAGGGGCTAGCAGATACGCAGTATTTT.